The 14 T cell receptor beta chains in this list originate from one sample, sequenced in a study of a mutant IDH1 vaccine in newly diagnosed glioma. Time point in this sample: week 23, last vaccination. With topical imiquimod, each dose of the vaccine consisted of 300 ug of mutant IDH1 20-mer peptide. The data were produced by immunoSEQ multiplex PCR, yet TCRdb's version contains in-frame clones alone and is incomplete. Of about 65,000 clones listed, approximately 85% are singletons. The antigens these receptors bind are not known. The sequenced sample was PBMCs, obtained from a glioma patient whose treatment included an IDH1 peptide vaccine. The receptors were sampled from a man in his thirties or forties with glioma.

V is TRBV25-1 and J is TRBJ1-1; 8 nucleotides align to TRBD1. Trimming took 1 base from V and 3 from J; bases not matched to a gene: 4. This CDR3 contains 15 residues. The V gene's germline CDR1 is MGHDK and CDR2 SYGVNS. The CDR3 coding sequence is TGTGCCAGCAGTGAATCTCAGACAGGGGACACTGAAGCTTTCTTT. Protein sequence: CASSESQTGDTEAFF.

CDR3 in DNA: TGTGCCAGCTCACCACCGGGGACAGGGCGCACAGATACGCAGTATTTT. This gives the protein CASSPPGTGRTDTQYF. The rearrangement joins TRBV18 to TRBJ2-3; 9 bases line up with TRBD1. Germline V gene sequence: CDR1 KGHSH, CDR2 LQKENI. CDR3 length: 16 residues. Trimming removed 0 bases from V and 1 base from J; junction bases left unmatched: 2.

The chain is built from TRBV7-7 and TRBJ1-1; perhaps TRBD1 as D (5 bases). The germline gives CDR1 SSHAT, CDR2 FNYEAQ (reference sequence). The CDR3 length is 13 residues. V lost 4 bases to trimming and J lost 2 bases, with 8 bases between them. CDR3 loop: CASSSGPNTEAFF. For the CDR3, the DNA is TGTGCCAGCAGCTCGGGACCAAACACTGAAGCTTTCTTT.

In its sample, this clone was seen once. V usage is TRBV2 and J usage is TRBJ2-7; D uncertain. The ends were cut back, 0 bases at V and 6 bases at J, with 9 bases in the middle. The CDR3 runs 13 residues. CDR1 and CDR2 (germline): SNHLY, FYNNEI. CDR3 nucleotide sequence: TGTGCCAGCAGTGAAGCGCTTTCTGGCGAGCAGTACTTC. Its protein product is CASSEALSGEQYF.

V gene TRBV19 combines with J gene TRBJ2-3, with D possibly TRBD2 on 5 matching bases. The CDR3 length is 13 residues. Trimming left V 4 bases short and J 3 bases short, with 8 bases between. In germline, CDR1 is LNHDA, CDR2 SQIVND (reference sequence). CDR3 loop: CASSTGVTDTQYF. The CDR3 coding sequence is TGTGCCAGTAGTACCGGGGTGACAGATACGCAGTATTTT.

This chain links TRBV5-1 with TRBJ2-5; tentatively, D is TRBD1 or TRBD2 (5 bases each). Germline CDR1 reads SGHRS; CDR2 reads YFSETQ. V lost 5 bases to trimming and J lost 2 bases, with 19 bases between them. This CDR3 has 16 amino acids. CDR3 protein: CASRLGRGAPQETQYF. CDR3 in DNA: TGCGCCAGCAGGCTTGGCCGAGGGGCCCCGCAAGAGACCCAGTACTTC.

The CDR3 nucleotides read TGTGCCAGCAGTTACTCTATTTATCAGCCCCAGCATTTT. It specifies CASSYSIYQPQHF. V is TRBV6-5 and J is TRBJ1-5; D call uncertain. This CDR3 comprises 13 residues. Per germline, CDR1 MNHEY and CDR2 SVGAGI. V shed 0 bases and J shed 5 bases, with 5 bases lying between them.

V and J are TRBV10-2 and TRBJ1-2, with D possibly TRBD1 on 6 matching bases. The CDR3 totals 13 residues. The V gene's germline CDR1 is WSHSY and CDR2 SAAADI. V was clipped by 5 bases and J by 4 bases, with 11 bases between them. The CDR3 here is CASSSDRTYGYTF. CDR3 coding DNA: TGCGCCAGCAGTTCTGACAGGACCTATGGCTACACCTTC.

The V call is TRBV29-1, the J call TRBJ1-2, with D possibly matching TRBD1 (5 bases). V lost 5 bases, J lost 6 bases, and 19 bases lay in between. The CDR3 is 14 amino acids. Germline V gene lookup returns CDR1 SQVTM and CDR2 ANQGSEA. The CDR3: CSVLPLTDRNGYTF. The CDR3 DNA sequence: TGCAGCGTTCTTCCCCTGACAGATAGGAATGGCTACACCTTC.

This clone was detected only a few times. The chain is built from TRBV4-2 and TRBJ2-1; 12 nucleotides align to TRBD2. This CDR3 has 17 amino acids. Looked up from germline, CDR1 is LGHNA and CDR2 is YNFKEQ. After removal of 0 bases from V and 4 bases from J, the junction contained 4 bases not matched to a gene. CDR3 DNA sequence: TGTGCCAGCAGCCAAGAGTCTAGCGGGGGGGGTTACAATGAGCAGTTCTTC. Its translation is CASSQESSGGGYNEQFF.

The genes are TRBV11-3 and TRBJ1-1; D is perhaps TRBD1 (6 bases). This CDR3 is built from 14 residues. Deletions cut 8 bases from V and 0 bases from J, with 13 bases between. CDR1 is SGHNT, CDR2 YENEEA, per germline. CDR3 sequence: CASAKGGLNTEAFF. In nucleotides, the CDR3 is TGTGCCAGCGCCAAGGGGGGTCTGAACACTGAAGCTTTCTTT.

The chain has TRBV30 and TRBJ1-1, with no clear D. Germline CDR1 GTSNPN, CDR2 SVGIG (reference sequence). There are 12 residues in the CDR3. Trimming took 5 bases from V and 1 from J, leaving 8 bases between them. The CDR3 DNA reads TGTGCCTGGGGAAGAGCGAACACTGAAGCTTTCTTT. It yields the protein CAWGRANTEAFF.

V usage is TRBV4-1 and J usage is TRBJ1-3; D gene uncertain. The V gene lost 0 bases and the J gene lost 6 bases, with 6 bases spanning the gap. This CDR3 has 13 residues. Germline CDR1 and CDR2: MGHRA and YSYEKL. The CDR3 reads CASSQDRLNTIYF. The DNA of the CDR3 is TGCGCCAGCAGCCAAGATAGGTTAAACACCATATATTTT.

The chain is built from TRBV4-1 and TRBJ1-5, with TRBD1 as a possible D gene (6 bases). With 3 bases removed from V and 7 bases from J, the gap between germline ends came to 31 bases. In germline, CDR1 is MGHRA, CDR2 YSYEKL. The CDR3 consists of 20 residues. This CDR3 reads CASSQRLGGRTGRIGQPQHF. The DNA of the CDR3 is TGCGCCAGCAGCCAGCGTCTCGGGGGGCGGACGGGGAGGATAGGACAGCCCCAGCATTTT.